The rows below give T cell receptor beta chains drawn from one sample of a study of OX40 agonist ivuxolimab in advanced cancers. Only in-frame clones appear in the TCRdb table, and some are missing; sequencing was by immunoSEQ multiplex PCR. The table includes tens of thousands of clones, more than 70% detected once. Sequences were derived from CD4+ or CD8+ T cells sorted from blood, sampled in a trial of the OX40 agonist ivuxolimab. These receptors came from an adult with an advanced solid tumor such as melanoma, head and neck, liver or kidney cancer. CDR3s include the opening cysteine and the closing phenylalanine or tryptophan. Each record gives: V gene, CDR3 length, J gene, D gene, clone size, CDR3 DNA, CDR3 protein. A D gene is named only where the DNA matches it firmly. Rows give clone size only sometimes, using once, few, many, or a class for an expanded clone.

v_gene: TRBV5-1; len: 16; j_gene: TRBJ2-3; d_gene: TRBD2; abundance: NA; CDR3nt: TGCGCCAGCAGCTTGGATACTAGCGGGAGTTCAGATACGCAGTATTTT; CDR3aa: CASSLDTSGSSDTQYF
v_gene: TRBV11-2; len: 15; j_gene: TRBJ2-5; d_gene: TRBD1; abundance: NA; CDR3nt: TGTGCCAGCAGCTTAGAGGGACAGGGACGAGAGACCCAGTACTTC; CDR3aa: CASSLEGQGRETQYF
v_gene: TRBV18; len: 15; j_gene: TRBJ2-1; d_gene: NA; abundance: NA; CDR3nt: TGTGCCAGCTCACCAGACCAAGGACTATTCAATGAGCAGTTCTTC; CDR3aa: CASSPDQGLFNEQFF
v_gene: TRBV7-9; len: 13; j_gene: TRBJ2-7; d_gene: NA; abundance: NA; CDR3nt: TGTGCCAGCAGCGCCGGGATTCCCTACGAGCAGTACTTC; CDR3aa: CASSAGIPYEQYF
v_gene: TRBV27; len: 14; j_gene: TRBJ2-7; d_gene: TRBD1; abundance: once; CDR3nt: TGTGCCAGCAGCTCAGGACAGGAATACTACGAGCAGTACTTC; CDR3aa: CASSSGQEYYEQYF
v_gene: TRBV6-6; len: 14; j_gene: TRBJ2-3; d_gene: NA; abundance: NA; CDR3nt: TGTGCCAGCACCCCCTTATCGGAGACAGATACGCAGTATTTT; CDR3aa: CASTPLSETDTQYF
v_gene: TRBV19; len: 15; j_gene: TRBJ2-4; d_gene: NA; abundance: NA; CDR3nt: TGTGCCAGTAGTGCCTCATGGGGGGCCAAAAACATTCAGTACTTC; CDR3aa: CASSASWGAKNIQYF
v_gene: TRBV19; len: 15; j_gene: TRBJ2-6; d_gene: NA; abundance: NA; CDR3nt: TGTGCCAGTTCTACTGGGGGATCCGGGGCCAACGTCCTGACTTTC; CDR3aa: CASSTGGSGANVLTF
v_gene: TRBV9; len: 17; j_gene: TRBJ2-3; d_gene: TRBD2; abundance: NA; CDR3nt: TGTGCCAGCAGCGCGAGACGAATGACTAGCGGGAGGGATACGCAGTATTTT; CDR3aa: CASSARRMTSGRDTQYF
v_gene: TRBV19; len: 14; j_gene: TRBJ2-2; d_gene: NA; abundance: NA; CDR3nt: TGTGCCAGTAGTATCCAATGGGGACACGGGGAGCTGTTTTTT; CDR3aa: CASSIQWGHGELFF
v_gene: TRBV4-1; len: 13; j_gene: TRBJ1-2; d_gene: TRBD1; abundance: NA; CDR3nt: TGCGCCAGCAGCCTCCGGGACAGGGAAGGCTACACCTTC; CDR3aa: CASSLRDREGYTF
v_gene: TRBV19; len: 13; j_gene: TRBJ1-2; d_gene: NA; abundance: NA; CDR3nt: TGTGCCAGTAGTATAGTAGGGGGGGCTGGCTACACCTTC; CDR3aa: CASSIVGGAGYTF
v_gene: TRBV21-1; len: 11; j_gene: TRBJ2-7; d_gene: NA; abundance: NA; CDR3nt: TGTGCCAGCAGTTCCTCCTACGAGCAGTACTTC; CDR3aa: CASSSSYEQYF
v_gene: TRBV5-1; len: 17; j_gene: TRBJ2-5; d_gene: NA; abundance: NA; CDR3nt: TGCGCCAGCAGCTTGGCCAGGGGACTTGCTCAGGGGGAGACCCAGTACTTC; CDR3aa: CASSLARGLAQGETQYF
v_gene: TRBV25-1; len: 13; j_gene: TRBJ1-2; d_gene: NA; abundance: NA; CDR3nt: TGTGCCAGCAGTGAGGGGAGCCTCTATGGCTACACCTTC; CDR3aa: CASSEGSLYGYTF
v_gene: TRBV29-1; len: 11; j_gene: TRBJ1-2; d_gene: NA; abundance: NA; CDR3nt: TGCAGCGTTGGGGGGGATTATGGCTACACCTTC; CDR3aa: CSVGGDYGYTF
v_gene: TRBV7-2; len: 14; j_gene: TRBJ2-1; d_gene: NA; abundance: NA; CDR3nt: TGTGCCAGCACCTTCGGGCAGAAAGACAATGAGCAGTTCTTC; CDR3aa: CASTFGQKDNEQFF
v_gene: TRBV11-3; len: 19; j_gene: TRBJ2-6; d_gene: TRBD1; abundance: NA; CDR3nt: TGTGCCAGCAGCTTAGGAGTGGGACAGGGGGCGCCTGGGGCCAACGTCCTGACTTTC; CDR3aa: CASSLGVGQGAPGANVLTF
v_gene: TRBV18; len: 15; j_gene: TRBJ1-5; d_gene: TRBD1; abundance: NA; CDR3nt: TGTGCCAGCTCACCCGGGACAGGGTATAATCAGCCCCAGCATTTT; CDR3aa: CASSPGTGYNQPQHF
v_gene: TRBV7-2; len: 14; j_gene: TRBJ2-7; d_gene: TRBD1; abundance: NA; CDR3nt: TGTGCCAGCAACTCCCAAGGGGGCTACTACGAGCAGTACTTC; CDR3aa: CASNSQGGYYEQYF
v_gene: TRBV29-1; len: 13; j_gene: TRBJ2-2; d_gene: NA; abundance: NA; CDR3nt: TGCAGCGTTCTAGCGATAGGCACCGGGGAGCTGTTTTTT; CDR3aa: CSVLAIGTGELFF
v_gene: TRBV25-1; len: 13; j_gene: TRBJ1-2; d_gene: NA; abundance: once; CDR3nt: TGTGCCAGCAGTGACAGGGTGAATTATGGCTACACCTTC; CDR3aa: CASSDRVNYGYTF